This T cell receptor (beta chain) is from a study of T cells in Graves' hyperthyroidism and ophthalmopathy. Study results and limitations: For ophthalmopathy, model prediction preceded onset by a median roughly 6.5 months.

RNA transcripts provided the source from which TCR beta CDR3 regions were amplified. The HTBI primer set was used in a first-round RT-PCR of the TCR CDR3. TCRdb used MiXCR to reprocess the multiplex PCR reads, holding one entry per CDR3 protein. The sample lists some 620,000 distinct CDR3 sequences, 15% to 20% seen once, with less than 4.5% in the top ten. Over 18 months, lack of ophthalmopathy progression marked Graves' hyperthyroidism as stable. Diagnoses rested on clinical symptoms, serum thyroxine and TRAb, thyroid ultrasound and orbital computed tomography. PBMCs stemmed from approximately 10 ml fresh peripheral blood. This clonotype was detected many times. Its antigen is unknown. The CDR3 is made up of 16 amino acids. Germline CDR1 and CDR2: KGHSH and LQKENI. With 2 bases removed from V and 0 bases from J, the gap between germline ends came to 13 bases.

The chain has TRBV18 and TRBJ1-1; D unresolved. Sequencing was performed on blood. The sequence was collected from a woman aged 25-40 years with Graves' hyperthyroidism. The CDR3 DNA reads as TGTGCCAGCTCACCAGTCCACGCGACCATGAACACTGAAGCTTTCTTT. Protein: CASSPVHATMNTEAFF.